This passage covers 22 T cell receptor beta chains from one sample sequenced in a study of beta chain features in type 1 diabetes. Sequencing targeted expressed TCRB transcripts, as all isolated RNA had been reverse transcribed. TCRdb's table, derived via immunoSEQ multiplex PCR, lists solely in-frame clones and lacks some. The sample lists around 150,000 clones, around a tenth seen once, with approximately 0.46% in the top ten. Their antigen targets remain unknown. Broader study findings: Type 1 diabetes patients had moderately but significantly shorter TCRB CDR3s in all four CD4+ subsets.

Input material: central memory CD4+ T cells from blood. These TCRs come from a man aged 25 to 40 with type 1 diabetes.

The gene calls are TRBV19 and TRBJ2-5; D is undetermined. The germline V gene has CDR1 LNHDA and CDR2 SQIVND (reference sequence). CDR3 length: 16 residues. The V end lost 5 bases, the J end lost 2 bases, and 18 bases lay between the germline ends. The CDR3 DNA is TGTGCCAGTAGTCAAGCCCTCGGCGGTTCTCAAGAGACCCAGTACTTC. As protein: CASSQALGGSQETQYF.

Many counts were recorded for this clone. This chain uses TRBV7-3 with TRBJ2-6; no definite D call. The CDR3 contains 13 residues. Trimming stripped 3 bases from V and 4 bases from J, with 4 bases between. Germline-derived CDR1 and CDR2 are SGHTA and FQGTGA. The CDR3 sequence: CASSFSGANVLTF. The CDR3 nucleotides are TGTGCCAGCAGCTTCTCCGGGGCCAACGTCCTGACTTTC.

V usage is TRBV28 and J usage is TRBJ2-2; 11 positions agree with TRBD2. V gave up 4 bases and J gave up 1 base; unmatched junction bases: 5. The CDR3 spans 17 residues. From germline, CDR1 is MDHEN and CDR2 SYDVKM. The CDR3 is CASSSMTSGENTGELFF. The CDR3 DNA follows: TGTGCCAGCAGTTCAATGACTAGCGGGGAGAACACCGGGGAGCTGTTTTTT.

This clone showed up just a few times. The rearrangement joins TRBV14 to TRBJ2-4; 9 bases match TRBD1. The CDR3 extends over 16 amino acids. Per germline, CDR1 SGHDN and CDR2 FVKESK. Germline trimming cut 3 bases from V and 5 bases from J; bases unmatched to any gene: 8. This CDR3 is CASSQGTGGFENIQYF. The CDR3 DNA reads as TGTGCCAGCAGCCAGGGAACAGGGGGCTTCGAAAACATTCAGTACTTC.

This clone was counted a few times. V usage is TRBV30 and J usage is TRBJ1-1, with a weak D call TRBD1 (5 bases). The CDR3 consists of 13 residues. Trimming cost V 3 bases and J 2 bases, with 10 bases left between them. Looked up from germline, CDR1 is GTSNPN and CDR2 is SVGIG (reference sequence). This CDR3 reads CAWRRDSNTEAFF. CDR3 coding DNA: TGTGCCTGGAGACGAGACAGCAACACTGAAGCTTTCTTT.

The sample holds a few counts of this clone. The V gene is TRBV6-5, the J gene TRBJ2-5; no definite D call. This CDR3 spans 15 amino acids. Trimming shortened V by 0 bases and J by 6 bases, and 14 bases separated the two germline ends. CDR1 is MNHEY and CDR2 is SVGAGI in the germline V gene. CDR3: CASSYSRGFDKTQYF. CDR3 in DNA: TGTGCCAGCAGTTACTCGAGAGGATTCGATAAGACCCAGTACTTC.

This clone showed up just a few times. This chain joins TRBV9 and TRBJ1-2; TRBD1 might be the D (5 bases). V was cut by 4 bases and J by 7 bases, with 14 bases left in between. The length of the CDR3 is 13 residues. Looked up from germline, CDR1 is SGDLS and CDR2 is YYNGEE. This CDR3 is CASSPLSGSGYTF. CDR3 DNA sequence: TGTGCCAGCAGCCCGCTGTCAGGGTCTGGCTACACCTTC.

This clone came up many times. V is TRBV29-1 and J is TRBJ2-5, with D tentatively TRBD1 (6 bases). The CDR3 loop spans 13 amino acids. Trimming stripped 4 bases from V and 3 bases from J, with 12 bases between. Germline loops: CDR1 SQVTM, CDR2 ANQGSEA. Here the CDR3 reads CSVARQGKETQYF. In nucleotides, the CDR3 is TGCAGCGTTGCAAGGCAGGGGAAAGAGACCCAGTACTTC.

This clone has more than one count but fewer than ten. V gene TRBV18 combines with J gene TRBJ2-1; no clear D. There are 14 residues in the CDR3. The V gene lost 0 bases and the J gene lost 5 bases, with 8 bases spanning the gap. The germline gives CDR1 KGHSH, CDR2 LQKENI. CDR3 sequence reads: CASSPPGSDNEQFF. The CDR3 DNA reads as TGTGCCAGCTCACCACCCGGCAGCGACAATGAGCAGTTCTTC.

The chain's CDR3 is CASSSSSVAGELFF. CDR3 coding DNA: TGTGCCAGCAGTTCCTCCTCCGTTGCCGGGGAGCTGTTTTTT. The V call is TRBV7-2, the J call TRBJ2-2, with no clear D. The V gene's germline CDR1 is SGHTA and CDR2 FQGNSA. This CDR3 is 14 amino acids long. Trimming removed 6 bases at V and 6 bases at J, with 14 bases between.

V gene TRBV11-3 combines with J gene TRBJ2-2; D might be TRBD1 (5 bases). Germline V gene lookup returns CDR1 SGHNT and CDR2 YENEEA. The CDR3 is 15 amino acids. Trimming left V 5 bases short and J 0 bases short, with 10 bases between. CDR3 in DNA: TGTGCCAGCAGCCCTGGACACCCGAACACCGGGGAGCTGTTTTTT. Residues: CASSPGHPNTGELFF.

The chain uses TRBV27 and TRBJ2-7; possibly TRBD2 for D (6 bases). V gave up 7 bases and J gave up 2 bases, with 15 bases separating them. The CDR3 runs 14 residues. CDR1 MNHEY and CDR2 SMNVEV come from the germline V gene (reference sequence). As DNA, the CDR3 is TGTGCCAGCAAGCTGGGACTGCCAACCTACGAGCAGTACTTC. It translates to CASKLGLPTYEQYF.

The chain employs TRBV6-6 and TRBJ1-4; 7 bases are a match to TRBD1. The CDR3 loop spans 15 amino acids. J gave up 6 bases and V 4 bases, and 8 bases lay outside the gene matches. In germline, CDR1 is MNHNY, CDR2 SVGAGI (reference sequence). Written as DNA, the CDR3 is TGTGCCAGCAGTTCCCCAGAACAGGGGTATGAAAAACTGTTTTTT. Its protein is CASSSPEQGYEKLFF.

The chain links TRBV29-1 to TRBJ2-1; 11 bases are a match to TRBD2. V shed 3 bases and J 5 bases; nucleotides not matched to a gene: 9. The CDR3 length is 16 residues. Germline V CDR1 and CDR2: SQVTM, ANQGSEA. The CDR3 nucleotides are TGCAGCGTTGAGTTCACTAGCGGGAGACCCAACAATGAGCAGTTCTTC. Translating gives CSVEFTSGRPNNEQFF.

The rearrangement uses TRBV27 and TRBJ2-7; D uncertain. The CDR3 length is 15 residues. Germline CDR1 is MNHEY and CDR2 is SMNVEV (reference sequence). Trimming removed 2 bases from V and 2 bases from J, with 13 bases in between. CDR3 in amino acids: CASSLGERETYEQYF. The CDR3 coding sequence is TGTGCCAGCAGTTTAGGAGAGCGCGAAACCTACGAGCAGTACTTC.

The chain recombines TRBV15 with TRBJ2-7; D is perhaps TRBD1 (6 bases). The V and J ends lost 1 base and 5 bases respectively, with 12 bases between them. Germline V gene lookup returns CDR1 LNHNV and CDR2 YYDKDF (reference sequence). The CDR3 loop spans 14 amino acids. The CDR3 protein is CATSRGRGSDEQYF. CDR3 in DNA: TGTGCCACCAGCAGAGGCAGGGGATCCGACGAGCAGTACTTC.

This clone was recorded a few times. In nucleotides, the CDR3 is TGTGCCAGCAGCGACGGACAGGGGGTTAATAGGGAGACCCAGTACTTC. Protein sequence: CASSDGQGVNRETQYF. V and J are TRBV9 and TRBJ2-5, with 10 bases identical to TRBD1. Trimming removed 3 bases from V and 5 bases from J; junction bases left unmatched: 10. There are 16 residues in the CDR3. Per germline, CDR1 SGDLS and CDR2 YYNGEE.

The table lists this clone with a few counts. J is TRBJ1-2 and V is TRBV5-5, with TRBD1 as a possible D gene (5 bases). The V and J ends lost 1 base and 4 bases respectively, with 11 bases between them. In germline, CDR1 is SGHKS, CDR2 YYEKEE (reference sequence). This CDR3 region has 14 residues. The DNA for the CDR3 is TGTGCCAGCAGCTTGACAGGTTCCCGCTATGGCTACACCTTC. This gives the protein CASSLTGSRYGYTF.

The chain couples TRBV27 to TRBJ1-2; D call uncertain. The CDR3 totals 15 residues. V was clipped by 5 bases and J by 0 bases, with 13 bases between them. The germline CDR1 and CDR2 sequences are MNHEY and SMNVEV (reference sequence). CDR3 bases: TGTGCCAGCAGTATCCATCCTAGAGCTAACTATGGCTACACCTTC. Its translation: CASSIHPRANYGYTF.

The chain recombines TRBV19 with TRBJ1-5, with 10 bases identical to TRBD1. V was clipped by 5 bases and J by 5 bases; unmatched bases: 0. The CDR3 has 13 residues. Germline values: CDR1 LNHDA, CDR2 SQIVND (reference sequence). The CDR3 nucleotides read TGTGCCAGTAGTGGGACAGGGGATCAGCCCCAGCATTTT. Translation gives CASSGTGDQPQHF.

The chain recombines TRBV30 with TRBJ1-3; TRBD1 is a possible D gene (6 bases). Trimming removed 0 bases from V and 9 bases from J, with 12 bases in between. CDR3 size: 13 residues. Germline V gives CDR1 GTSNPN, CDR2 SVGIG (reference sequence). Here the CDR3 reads CAWSVEGVGTIYF. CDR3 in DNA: TGTGCCTGGAGTGTAGAGGGGGTGGGCACCATATATTTT.

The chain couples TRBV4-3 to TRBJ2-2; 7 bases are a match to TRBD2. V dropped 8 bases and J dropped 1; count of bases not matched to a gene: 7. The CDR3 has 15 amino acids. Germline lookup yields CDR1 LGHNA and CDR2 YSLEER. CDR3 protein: CASGIAGENTGELFF. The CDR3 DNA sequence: TGCGCCAGCGGGATAGCGGGCGAGAACACCGGGGAGCTGTTTTTT.